This T cell receptor beta chain was observed in a study of shared clonotypes between healthy human individuals. In the study overall: Three plates each covered CD4 naive and memory; CD8 naive two, CD8 memory one.

As to this clone: Its antigen is unidentified.

An assay was performed, and its level was deep. Profiling relied on immunoSEQ multiplex PCR, and the TCRdb table lists in-frame clones only, not all of them. The table records about 79,000 clones, 62% of them present only once. Trimming shortened V by 0 bases and J by 5 bases, and 16 bases separated the two germline ends. The CDR3 has 16 amino acids. The V gene's germline CDR1 is WNHNN and CDR2 SYGVQD (reference sequence). The study's findings and limits: A reduction in generation probabilities was seen for non-shared clonotypes relative to those shared by all four donors. Naive CD4 clonotypes overlapped across a handful of donors at approximately 5%.

The rearrangement links TRBV10-1 to TRBJ1-1; tentatively, D is TRBD1 (5 bases). Sequencing was done on a sample of memory CD8+ T cells sorted from blood. Subset reported: CD45RO+ cells pooled with CCR7-negative TemRA cells. The receptor's source is a man aged 25-45 years in good health. The DNA for the CDR3 is TGCGCCAGCAGTGAGTCGAGGAAGGGGCTGAGGACTGAAGCTTTCTTT. This gives the protein CASSESRKGLRTEAFF.